These T cell receptor beta chains were read from a single sample in a study of shared clonotypes between healthy human individuals. Sequencing was performed with immunoSEQ multiplex PCR; in TCRdb, only in-frame clones are kept and a portion is missing. The data hold hundreds of thousands of clones, with 85% to 95% observed a single time. The sequencing input was naive CD8+ T cells sorted from blood. The source is a woman aged 25 to 39 in good health. Each CDR3 is given with its conserved first and last residue. The D gene is left open where the match is weak. A clone size is listed for some rows: how often the clone was seen (once, few, many), or a class if it is expanded.

. | . | TRBJ1-5 | TRBV19 | CASSIGQFSNQPQHF | TGTGCCAGTAGTATCGGCCAGTTCAGCAATCAGCCCCAGCATTTT
TRBD2 | . | TRBJ2-7 | TRBV27 | CASSPGLASNEQYF | TGTGCCAGCAGTCCGGGACTAGCGTCCAACGAGCAGTACTTC
. | . | TRBJ2-7 | TRBV11-2 | CASSLEPEQYF | TGTGCCAGCAGCTTAGAACCCGAGCAGTACTTC
. | . | TRBJ2-5 | TRBV28 | CASSFSGMAQYF | TGTGCCAGCAGTTTCTCAGGAATGGCCCAGTACTTC
. | . | TRBJ2-7 | TRBV29-1 | CSVGPATGSSYEQYF | TGCAGCGTTGGCCCGGCCACAGGGAGCTCCTACGAGCAGTACTTC
. | . | TRBJ1-2 | TRBV6-1 | CASSELYVTAHYGYTF | TGTGCCAGCAGTGAATTATACGTCACAGCTCACTATGGCTACACCTTC
. | . | TRBJ1-2 | TRBV30 | CAWRGTGLEKGYTF | TGTGCCTGGAGGGGGACGGGACTTGAAAAGGGCTACACCTTC
TRBD1 | . | TRBJ2-7 | TRBV13 | CASSQRDRGRSYEQYF | TGTGCCAGCAGCCAAAGGGACAGGGGGCGAAGCTACGAGCAGTACTTC
. | . | TRBJ2-2 | TRBV10-1 | CASSEGLAGKNTGELFF | TGCGCCAGCAGTGAGGGCCTGGCGGGAAAGAACACCGGGGAGCTGTTTTTT
. | . | TRBJ2-1 | TRBV28 | CASSPDPSYNEQFF | TGTGCCAGCAGCCCGGATCCCTCCTACAATGAGCAGTTCTTC
. | once | TRBJ1-2 | TRBV27 | CASSFGPGNGYTF | TGTGCCAGCAGTTTCGGGCCGGGGAATGGCTACACCTTC
TRBD1 | . | TRBJ1-5 | TRBV19 | CASSIDLETGVRQPQHF | TGTGCCAGTAGTATAGATCTCGAGACAGGGGTTCGACAGCCCCAGCATTTT
TRBD2 | . | TRBJ2-7 | TRBV27 | CASSSRGSGSYEQYF | TGTGCCAGCAGTTCCCGAGGGAGCGGGAGTTACGAGCAGTACTTC
TRBD2 | . | TRBJ2-7 | TRBV2 | CASSDRLAGLAEQYF | TGTGCCAGCAGTGACAGACTAGCGGGGCTCGCGGAGCAGTACTTC
. | . | TRBJ1-4 | TRBV27 | CASSLNGVLQGEKLFF | TGTGCCAGCAGTTTAAATGGGGTCCTCCAAGGAGAAAAACTGTTTTTT
. | once | TRBJ2-7 | TRBV29-1 | CSVETASSYEQYF | TGCAGCGTTGAAACTGCGAGCTCCTACGAGCAGTACTTC
. | . | TRBJ1-2 | TRBV19 | CASSIKYRNNGYTF | TGTGCCAGTAGTATTAAGTACCGGAACAATGGCTACACCTTC
TRBD1 | . | TRBJ2-4 | TRBV7-9 | CASSRGQGGPKNIQYF | TGTGCCAGCAGCCGGGGACAGGGGGGTCCCAAAAACATTCAGTACTTC
. | . | TRBJ1-5 | TRBV28 | CASSIRAQPQHF | TGTGCCAGCAGTATCAGGGCTCAGCCCCAGCATTTT
TRBD2 | . | TRBJ2-5 | TRBV4-1 | CASSQGLAGGETQYF | TGCGCCAGCAGCCAAGGGCTAGCGGGAGGAGAGACCCAGTACTTC
TRBD1 | . | TRBJ1-2 | TRBV5-4 | CASSLGTGAGGYTF | TGTGCCAGCAGCTTGGGGACAGGAGCGGGCGGCTACACCTTC
. | once | TRBJ1-1 | TRBV6-6 | CASSSPGENTEAFF | TGTGCCAGCAGTTCCCCCGGGGAGAACACTGAAGCTTTCTTT
. | . | TRBJ1-2 | TRBV5-4 | CASSPAASLGGYTF | TGTGCCAGCAGCCCCGCGGCGTCCCTGGGGGGCTACACCTTC
TRBD2 | . | TRBJ2-7 | TRBV6-1 | CASSEGLAGNYEQYF | TGTGCCAGCAGTGAGGGACTAGCGGGGAACTACGAGCAGTACTTC
. | . | TRBJ1-5 | TRBV2 | CASSEQGSNQPQHF | TGTGCCAGCAGTGAACAGGGTAGCAATCAGCCCCAGCATTTT
. | few | TRBJ2-6 | TRBV6-5 | CASSYSGANVLTF | TGTGCCAGCAGTTACTCTGGGGCCAACGTCCTGACTTTC
. | . | TRBJ2-4 | TRBV19 | CASSIDGEGNIQYF | TGTGCCAGTAGTATAGATGGCGAGGGAAACATTCAGTACTTC
TRBD2 | . | TRBJ2-3 | TRBV7-2 | CASSPLAGGPTDTQYF | TGTGCCAGCAGCCCCTTAGCGGGAGGGCCCACAGATACGCAGTATTTT
. | . | TRBJ2-1 | TRBV19 | CASRKGGTLVHEQFF | TGTGCCAGTAGGAAAGGGGGGACCCTTGTTCATGAGCAGTTCTTC
TRBD2 | . | TRBJ2-1 | TRBV27 | CASSWTSGRDNEQFF | TGTGCCAGCAGTTGGACTAGCGGGAGAGACAATGAGCAGTTCTTC
TRBD2 | . | TRBJ2-1 | TRBV28 | CASSILLAGVSYNEQFF | TGTGCCAGCAGTATACTCTTAGCGGGGGTCTCCTACAATGAGCAGTTCTTC
. | . | TRBJ2-7 | TRBV9 | CASSVGGGVSYEQYF | TGTGCCAGCAGCGTAGGTGGCGGGGTTTCCTACGAGCAGTACTTC
. | . | TRBJ2-3 | TRBV10-2 | CASSVGQGRPDTQYF | TGCGCCAGCAGTGTTGGCCAGGGACGACCAGATACGCAGTATTTT
TRBD2 | . | TRBJ2-7 | TRBV7-3 | CASSIEGRGEQYF | TGTGCCAGCTCGATTGAGGGGAGGGGCGAGCAGTACTTC
. | . | TRBJ2-7 | TRBV11-2 | CASSSGYGSYEQYF | TGTGCCAGCAGCTCAGGGTACGGCTCCTACGAGCAGTACTTC
TRBD2 | . | TRBJ2-5 | TRBV5-4 | CASSLWGGTQETQYF | TGTGCCAGCAGCCTTTGGGGAGGGACTCAAGAGACCCAGTACTTC
. | . | TRBJ2-7 | TRBV19 | CASSMVGYEQYF | TGTGCCAGTAGTATGGTCGGTTACGAGCAGTACTTC
. | . | TRBJ2-1 | TRBV27 | CASTTSPGEQFF | TGTGCCAGCACTACTTCGCCAGGTGAGCAGTTCTTC
TRBD2 | . | TRBJ2-1 | TRBV28 | CASSFIAGGSYNEQFF | TGTGCCAGCAGTTTTATCGCGGGAGGCTCCTACAATGAGCAGTTCTTC
. | . | TRBJ2-1 | TRBV4-1 | CASSQMEGDYSYNEQFF | TGCGCCAGCAGCCAAATGGAGGGGGATTACTCCTACAATGAGCAGTTCTTC
TRBD1 | . | TRBJ1-1 | TRBV19 | CASSIDQAGGAEAFF | TGTGCCAGTAGTATAGATCAGGCAGGGGGAGCTGAAGCTTTCTTT
TRBD2 | . | TRBJ2-3 | TRBV7-9 | CASSPGTSGRDTDTQYF | TGTGCCAGCAGCCCAGGGACTAGCGGGAGGGACACAGATACGCAGTATTTT
. | . | TRBJ1-2 | TRBV27 | CASSPFGTGYGYTF | TGTGCCAGCAGCCCCTTTGGGACGGGGTATGGCTACACCTTC
. | . | TRBJ1-2 | TRBV9 | CASSASTGYTF | TGTGCCAGCAGCGCCTCAACTGGCTACACCTTC
TRBD1 | . | TRBJ2-7 | TRBV27 | CASSLGTGGIHEQYF | TGTGCCAGCAGTTTAGGGACAGGGGGCATTCACGAGCAGTACTTC
TRBD2 | . | TRBJ2-3 | TRBV4-1 | CASSPKAPRLAADTQYF | TGCGCCAGCAGCCCGAAAGCCCCCCGACTAGCCGCAGATACGCAGTATTTT
. | . | TRBJ1-5 | TRBV15 | CATSREAGRQPQHF | TGTGCCACCAGCAGAGAGGCAGGGAGACAGCCCCAGCATTTT
. | once | TRBJ2-7 | TRBV6-5 | CASSLGRGGHEQYF | TGTGCCAGCAGTTTAGGTAGGGGGGGCCACGAGCAGTACTTC
. | once | TRBJ2-6 | TRBV28 | CASSATGAGANVLTF | TGTGCCAGCAGCGCTACAGGCGCTGGGGCCAACGTCCTGACTTTC
TRBD1 | . | TRBJ1-4 | TRBV7-9 | CASSHQDRRFEKLFF | TGTGCCAGCAGCCACCAGGACAGGAGATTTGAAAAACTGTTTTTT
TRBD2 | . | TRBJ2-2 | TRBV27 | CASSLSPGSGRAGELFF | TGTGCCAGCAGTTTATCCCCTGGTAGCGGGAGGGCCGGGGAGCTGTTTTTT
TRBD2 | few | TRBJ2-7 | TRBV4-2 | CASSQELAEPTAYF | TGTGCCAGCAGCCAAGAACTAGCGGAGCCCACCGCCTACTTC
TRBD2 | . | TRBJ2-3 | TRBV13 | CASSSGLADYTQYF | TGTGCCAGCAGCTCGGGACTAGCGGACTATACGCAGTATTTT
. | . | TRBJ2-2 | TRBV5-6 | CASSLAVKGGTGELFF | TGTGCCAGCAGCTTGGCCGTCAAAGGGGGCACCGGGGAGCTGTTTTTT
. | . | TRBJ2-7 | TRBV6-5 | CASRPTTNSYEQYF | TGTGCCAGCAGGCCCACTACCAACTCCTACGAGCAGTACTTC
. | . | TRBJ2-7 | TRBV27 | CASSPSRGHEQYF | TGTGCCAGCAGTCCGAGCAGGGGACACGAGCAGTACTTC